The 5 T cell receptor beta chains listed next were all sequenced from one sample in a study of monozygotic twins with inflammatory bowel disease (dated by TCRdb to about 2019). Library construction relied on 5' RACE. Instrument on record: Illumina HiSeq 2500. Each CDR3 protein sequence appears as one entry after TCRdb reprocessed the reads, and no DNA is included. The record for this sample contains fewer than 550,000 distinct CDR3 sequences. 2% to 2.5% of the sample is taken by the ten largest. Sequencing was carried out using blood. The receptors originated from a human donor with ulcerative colitis or Crohn's disease, or a healthy co-twin of an affected twin (not recorded which).

The genes are TRBV23-1 and TRBJ2-7; the TRBD2 assignment by TCRdb is unverifiable without DNA. TRBV23-1 is an ORF; its function is uncertain. The CDR3 is 14 residues long. This CDR3 is CASSQSRQGYEQYF.

The CDR3 spells CASSQFHEQYF. V gene TRBV3-1 combines with J gene TRBJ2-7. This CDR3 contains 11 residues. The germline CDR1 and CDR2 sequences are LGHDT and YNNKEL (reference sequence).

V gene TRBV7-3 combines with J gene TRBJ2-5; TCRdb returns TRBD1, unconfirmable since there is no DNA. Germline V gene data show CDR1 as SGHTA and CDR2 as FQGTGA. This CDR3 is 16 amino acids long. The CDR3 loop reads CASSLPLRQGRETQYF.

V usage is TRBV7-2 and J usage is TRBJ1-2; TCRdb outputs TRBD1, but without DNA this stays unchecked. This CDR3 spans 15 amino acids. Per germline, CDR1 SGHTA and CDR2 FQGNSA. The CDR3 region is CASSYSAGTRRGYTF.

The chain uses TRBV5-6 and TRBJ2-1; there is no DNA to check the TCRdb D call of TRBD1. Germline V gives CDR1 SGHDT, CDR2 YYEEEE. CDR3 length: 16 residues. CDR3 loop: CASNLRGLVSNNEQFF.